Listed below are T cell receptor beta chains from one sample, sequenced in a study of PD-L1 blockade in urothelial cancer. Data came from immunoSEQ multiplex PCR; TCRdb stores just in-frame clones and leaves some out. This table holds approximately 79,000 clones, more than 85% found once. Material: PBMCs, obtained around atezolizumab (anti-PD-L1) treatment. These TCRs come from a woman at least 80 years old with urothelial cancer. Each CDR3 is given with its conserved first and last residue.

TRBJ2-1,TRBV11-3,CASSPYQRTYNEQFF
TRBJ2-3,TRBV5-4,CASWYWGEQTDTQYF
TRBJ1-3,TRBV10-3,CAISDPRGPGNTIYF
TRBJ2-5,TRBV9,CASSLSGRETQYF
TRBJ1-3,TRBV28,CASSTDREAVNTIYF
TRBJ1-4,TRBV29-1,CSVKGLATNEKLFF
TRBJ2-5,TRBV5-4,CASSPRDTQETQYF
TRBJ2-2,TRBV11-2,CASSVSGGAGTGELFF
TRBJ2-1,TRBV10-2,CASSGSRLAGDGNEQFF
TRBJ2-5,TRBV10-3,CATADSGGNWEETQYF
TRBJ2-2,TRBV5-4,CASSLAGGALIAGELFF
TRBJ2-5,TRBV19,CASSMGTGYRETQYF
TRBJ1-5,TRBV28,CASSLLDSPYSNQPQHF
TRBJ2-7,TRBV28,CARVYRDREHEQYF
TRBJ1-3,TRBV2,CASSRDNTGNTIYF
TRBJ1-3,TRBV28,CASSSRTVYRPGNTIYF
TRBJ2-5,TRBV9,CASTTNPTGGLETQYF
TRBJ2-1,TRBV7-3,CASSLSGGTSGSHPARGSYNEQFF
TRBJ2-7,TRBV5-4,CATAPVGGTYEQYF
TRBJ2-7,TRBV19,CASSIASGTSEQYF
TRBJ2-7,TRBV10-1,CASSESGDAGDGYEQYF
TRBJ2-5,TRBV19,CASSSTVVETQYF
TRBJ1-2,TRBV18,CASSPGQTNYGYTF
TRBJ2-1,TRBV9,CASSVTSGRANEQFF
TRBJ1-3,TRBV30,CAWSVGQPGNTIYF
TRBJ2-4,TRBV5-8,CASRIANLAKNIQYF
TRBJ2-1,TRBV18,CASSPRASPYNEQFF
TRBJ2-7,TRBV11-2,CASSLTGTEPYEQYF
TRBJ1-1,TRBV11-2,CASSTKGQEAFF
TRBJ2-7,TRBV14,CASSLGQGAYEQYF
TRBJ2-1,TRBV18,CASSPLAGRDGTIGQFF
TRBJ2-2,TRBV5-1,CASSFGGTSGSIGELFF
TRBJ2-7,TRBV10-3,CAISNEGTGAYEQYF
TRBJ2-1,TRBV10-3,CAIKGTEGGPSYNEQFF
TRBJ2-1,TRBV5-1,CASSLGGDYNEQFF
TRBJ1-2,TRBV29-1,CSVRQGDRYGYTF
TRBJ1-1,TRBV5-1,CASSLGPVGGAAFF
TRBJ2-2,TRBV5-1,CASSLDSLTGELFF
TRBJ1-1,TRBV5-6,CASSWGQLNTEAFF
TRBJ2-7,TRBV6-1,CASRASGAQFYEQYF
TRBJ2-1,TRBV5-1,CASSTGLAGYNEQFF
TRBJ2-1,TRBV5-4,CASSLYSTYNEQFF
TRBJ2-1,TRBV10-3,CAISETSGVNEQFF
TRBJ2-7,TRBV4-2,CASSQDASGTYEQYF
TRBJ1-2,TRBV9,CASSVGVSPGGYTF
TRBJ2-1,TRBV7-7,CASSLEFRDLNEQFF
TRBJ1-4,TRBV19,CASRSPGGPNEKLFF
TRBJ2-2,TRBV5-1,CASSPLIREGGELFF
TRBJ2-7,TRBV5-1,CASSPAVNPGEQYF
TRBJ1-3,TRBV6-5,CASSQRQDSGNTIYF
TRBJ2-7,TRBV5-1,CASSLAEQGMAEQYF
TRBJ2-7,TRBV30,CAWSGGTGGVLKYF
TRBJ2-1,TRBV9,CASSVSAHNEQFF
TRBJ2-7,TRBV19,CASEGVGYEQYF
TRBJ1-1,TRBV7-3,CASSLSLGQGLTEAFF
TRBJ1-3,TRBV7-2,CASSLLSGAGNTIYF
TRBJ1-5,TRBV7-9,CASSSIRDNQPQHF
TRBJ1-2,TRBV7-3,CASPRFGYTF
TRBJ2-1,TRBV28,CASTNSGGSYNEQFF
TRBJ2-2,TRBV7-9,CASSLEAGELFF